Shown below are 2 T cell receptor beta chains from a single sample sequenced in a study of blood T cells in healthy people across ages. Through a sample-barcoded 5' primer and a J-beta primer mix, a second PCR was run for roughly 6 to 11 cycles. TCRdb re-analysed the 5' RACE reads in MiXCR, keeping a single row per CDR3 protein. The sample lists more than 800,000 distinct CDR3 sequences; 29% were seen once. Sample: blood. Receptor source: a woman older than 75 in good health.

V usage is TRBV7-2 and J usage is TRBJ1-1, with no clear D. The V gene's germline CDR1 is SGHTA and CDR2 FQGNSA. Trimming pared 3 bases from V and 2 bases from J, leaving 22 bases between. There are 18 residues in the CDR3. This CDR3 is CASSFTDLGLAGNTEAFF. Written as DNA, the CDR3 is TGTGCCAGCAGCTTCACCGACCTCGGACTAGCGGGCAACACTGAAGCTTTCTTT.

The chain is built from TRBV20-1 and TRBJ1-1; D might be TRBD1 (5 bases). This CDR3 comprises 13 residues. The V end lost 5 bases, the J end lost 8 bases, and 18 bases lay between the germline ends. Germline V gene sequence: CDR1 DFQATT, CDR2 SNEGSKA (reference sequence). The CDR3 is CSARLVGLREAFF. The CDR3 DNA reads TGCAGTGCTCGACTAGTGGGGCTTAGGGAAGCTTTCTTT.